A selection of T cell receptor beta chains follows, all from one sample in a study of PD-1 blockade in classical Hodgkin lymphoma. Only in-frame clones appear in the TCRdb table, and some are missing; sequencing was by immunoSEQ multiplex PCR. The data hold roughly 20,000 clones, with 84% observed a single time. The sequencing here drew on peripheral blood mononuclear cells (PBMCs), taken at baseline. These receptors all come from a human donor with classical Hodgkin lymphoma. CDR3s include the opening cysteine and the closing phenylalanine or tryptophan. The D gene is left open where the match is weak. Clone sizes are given selectively: once, few, many, or a class where the clone is expanded.

j_gene	d_gene	abundance	v_gene	CDR3aa	CDR3nt
TRBJ2-5	NA	NA	TRBV13	CASSSRVPNQETQYF	TGTGCCAGCAGCTCACGGGTTCCGAACCAAGAGACCCAGTACTTC
TRBJ2-5	NA	NA	TRBV7-8	CASSLGDGDQETQYF	TGTGCCAGCAGCTTGGGGGACGGAGACCAAGAGACCCAGTACTTC
TRBJ2-6	NA	once	TRBV18	CASSPVGEAGANVLTF	TGTGCCAGCTCACCAGTGGGGGAGGCTGGGGCCAACGTCCTGACTTTC
TRBJ2-7	NA	few	TRBV4-3	CASSPWGSSYEQYF	TGCGCCAGCAGCCCCTGGGGGAGTTCCTACGAGCAGTACTTC
TRBJ1-6	NA	NA	TRBV10-3	CAISPVWRVRSSPLHF	TGTGCCATCAGCCCGGTGTGGCGGGTCAGAAGTTCACCCCTCCACTTT
TRBJ2-5	TRBD1	NA	TRBV28	CASSAGGLETQYF	TGTGCCAGCAGTGCAGGGGGCCTGGAGACCCAGTACTTC
TRBJ1-2	NA	few	TRBV6-1	CASTDRIYGYTF	TGTGCCAGCACCGACAGGATCTATGGCTACACCTTC
TRBJ2-5	NA	once	TRBV7-2	CASSRGNQETQYF	TGTGCCAGCAGCAGAGGGAACCAAGAGACCCAGTACTTC
TRBJ1-3	TRBD1	NA	TRBV6-4	CASSDPRDRGPGGGNTIYF	TGTGCCAGCAGTGACCCTCGGGACAGGGGTCCCGGGGGTGGAAACACCATATATTTT
TRBJ2-1	TRBD1	NA	TRBV7-3	CASSSMDRGRFSEQFF	TGTGCCAGCAGCTCCATGGACAGGGGGCGTTTCAGTGAGCAGTTCTTC
TRBJ2-5	TRBD1	NA	TRBV29-1	CSVEVGTGIQETQYF	TGCAGCGTTGAAGTTGGGACAGGGATCCAAGAGACCCAGTACTTC
TRBJ1-4	NA	NA	TRBV6-5	CASSYSSGVGEKLFF	TGTGCCAGCAGTTACTCGTCAGGGGTTGGGGAAAAACTGTTTTTT
TRBJ2-3	TRBD2	NA	TRBV2	CASSWGTNSDTQYF	TGTGCCAGCAGTTGGGGGACTAACTCGGATACGCAGTATTTT
TRBJ1-2	TRBD1	NA	TRBV5-6	CASSWGTEGGYTF	TGTGCCAGCAGCTGGGGGACAGAGGGTGGCTACACCTTC
TRBJ2-1	NA	NA	TRBV5-4	CASSLRTLNEQFF	TGTGCCAGCAGCTTGAGGACGCTCAATGAGCAGTTCTTC
TRBJ2-5	NA	NA	TRBV30	CAWSVRPYQETQYF	TGTGCCTGGAGTGTACGCCCTTACCAAGAGACCCAGTACTTC
TRBJ2-3	NA	NA	TRBV7-3	CASSVGVGGTDTQYF	TGTGCCAGCTCCGTCGGGGTCGGAGGCACAGATACGCAGTATTTT
TRBJ2-1	NA	NA	TRBV6-5	CASSYGYNEQFF	TGTGCCAGCAGTTACGGCTACAATGAGCAGTTCTTC
TRBJ1-2	NA	few	TRBV7-3	CASSLNGGIDGYTF	TGTGCCAGCAGCTTGAACGGGGGGATAGATGGCTACACCTTC
TRBJ2-7	NA	NA	TRBV6-1	CASSSRSYEQYF	TGTGCCAGCAGCTCGAGGTCCTACGAGCAGTACTTC
TRBJ2-7	TRBD2	NA	TRBV27	CATGGAYEQYF	TGTGCCACTGGGGGGGCCTACGAGCAGTACTTC
TRBJ1-3	NA	NA	TRBV30	CAWSVGTGNTIYF	TGTGCCTGGAGTGTAGGCACAGGAAACACCATATATTTT
TRBJ1-1	NA	NA	TRBV7-9	CASSMDRVNTEAFF	TGTGCCAGCAGCATGGACAGAGTGAACACTGAAGCTTTCTTT
TRBJ1-4	NA	NA	TRBV9	CASSVGRGETNEKLFF	TGTGCCAGCAGCGTAGGGAGAGGGGAAACTAATGAAAAACTGTTTTTT
TRBJ2-1	NA	once	TRBV4-3	CASSQDSSKQFF	TGCGCCAGCAGCCAAGACAGTTCTAAGCAGTTCTTC
TRBJ1-2	TRBD1	once	TRBV6-5	CASSTTGFNYGYTF	TGTGCCAGCAGTACGACAGGGTTTAACTATGGCTACACCTTC
TRBJ2-3	NA	once	TRBV5-6	CASSLADTQYF	TGTGCCAGCAGCTTGGCAGATACGCAGTATTTT
TRBJ2-1	TRBD2	once	TRBV19	CASSMVAGGYNEQFF	TGTGCCAGTAGTATGGTAGCGGGGGGTTACAATGAGCAGTTCTTC
TRBJ1-5	NA	NA	TRBV6-6	CASSYGQGNQPQHF	TGTGCCAGCAGTTACGGCCAGGGCAATCAGCCCCAGCATTTT
TRBJ1-6	NA	once	TRBV9	CASSVEGLSSPLHF	TGTGCCAGCAGCGTAGAGGGGCTTAGCTCACCCCTCCACTTT
TRBJ1-4	NA	once	TRBV13	CASSQGGTNEKLFF	TGTGCCAGCAGCCAGGGAGGAACTAATGAAAAACTGTTTTTT
TRBJ2-3	NA	NA	TRBV5-4	CASSPRDGTDTQYF	TGTGCCAGCAGCCCTCGGGACGGCACAGATACGCAGTATTTT
TRBJ1-2	TRBD1	NA	TRBV12-5	CASGLSPAGQTYGYTF	TGTGCTAGTGGTTTGTCCCCAGCGGGACAGACCTATGGCTACACCTTC
TRBJ2-3	NA	once	TRBV7-8	CASSTGRRADTQYF	TGTGCCAGCAGCACGGGACGAAGAGCAGATACGCAGTATTTT
TRBJ2-3	TRBD1	NA	TRBV6-4	CASSGETGSDTQYF	TGTGCCAGCAGTGGCGAGACAGGGTCAGATACGCAGTATTTT
TRBJ2-7	TRBD2	NA	TRBV6-1	CASSPVGRGGHEQYF	TGTGCCAGCAGTCCGGTCGGGCGGGGGGGCCACGAGCAGTACTTC
TRBJ1-2	NA	few	TRBV28	CASSPTGDYGYTF	TGTGCCAGCAGCCCGACAGGAGACTATGGCTACACCTTC
TRBJ1-6	NA	NA	TRBV15	CATSRGPGEGNSPLHF	TGTGCCACCAGCAGAGGCCCGGGGGAAGGCAATTCACCCCTCCACTTT
TRBJ1-1	NA	NA	TRBV28	CASSLRYAEAFF	TGTGCCAGCAGTTTAAGGTATGCTGAAGCTTTCTTT
TRBJ1-6	NA	once	TRBV11-2	CASSLDGRDSPLHF	TGTGCCAGCAGCTTAGACGGACGGGATTCACCCCTCCACTTT
TRBJ2-3	NA	NA	TRBV9	CASSSHLGVSTDTQYF	TGTGCCAGCAGCTCTCACCTCGGGGTAAGCACAGATACGCAGTATTTT
TRBJ1-5	NA	NA	TRBV18	CASSPGSGGQPQHF	TGTGCCAGCTCACCGGGAAGCGGGGGCCAGCCCCAGCATTTT
TRBJ1-5	TRBD1	NA	TRBV5-4	CASSLAPGQGHQPQHF	TGTGCCAGCAGCTTGGCCCCGGGACAGGGGCATCAGCCCCAGCATTTT
TRBJ1-4	NA	NA	TRBV28	CASSLLRNEKLFF	TGTGCCAGCAGCCTCCTACGAAATGAAAAACTGTTTTTT